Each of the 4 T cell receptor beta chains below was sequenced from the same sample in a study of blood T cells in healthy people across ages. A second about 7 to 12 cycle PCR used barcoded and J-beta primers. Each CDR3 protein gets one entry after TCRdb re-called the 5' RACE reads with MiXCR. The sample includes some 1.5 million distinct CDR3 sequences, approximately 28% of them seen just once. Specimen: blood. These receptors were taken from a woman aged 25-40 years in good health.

The CDR3 loop reads CSALNSTNEKLFF. The CDR3 nucleotides are TGCAGTGCCCTGAATTCAACTAATGAAAAACTGTTTTTT. This chain uses TRBV20-1 with TRBJ1-4; D is ambiguous. CDR3 size: 13 residues. The germline V gene has CDR1 DFQATT and CDR2 SNEGSKA (reference sequence). The V end lost 6 bases, the J end lost 0 bases, and 8 bases lay between the germline ends.

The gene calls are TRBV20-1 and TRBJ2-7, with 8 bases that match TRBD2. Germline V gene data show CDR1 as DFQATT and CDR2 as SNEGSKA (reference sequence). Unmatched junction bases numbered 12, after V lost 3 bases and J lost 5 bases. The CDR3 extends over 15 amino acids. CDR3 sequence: CSARDTSGRRNEQYF. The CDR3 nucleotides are TGCAGTGCTAGGGACACGAGCGGGAGACGGAACGAGCAGTACTTC.

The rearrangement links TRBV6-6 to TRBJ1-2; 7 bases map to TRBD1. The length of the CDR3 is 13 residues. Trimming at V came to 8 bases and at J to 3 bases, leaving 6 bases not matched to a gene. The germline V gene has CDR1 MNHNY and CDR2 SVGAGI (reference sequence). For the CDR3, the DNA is TGTGCCAGCCTGAGGGGGACAGACTATGGCTACACCTTC. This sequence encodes CASLRGTDYGYTF.

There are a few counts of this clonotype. In DNA form, the CDR3 reads TGTGCCAGCAGCCCAAGGTCTCAGACCTACGAGCAGTACTTC. It specifies CASSPRSQTYEQYF. The rearrangement joins TRBV7-2 to TRBJ2-7; no definite D call. V shed 5 bases and J shed 2 bases, with 13 bases lying between them. Germline V gene data show CDR1 as SGHTA and CDR2 as FQGNSA. The CDR3 length is 14 residues.